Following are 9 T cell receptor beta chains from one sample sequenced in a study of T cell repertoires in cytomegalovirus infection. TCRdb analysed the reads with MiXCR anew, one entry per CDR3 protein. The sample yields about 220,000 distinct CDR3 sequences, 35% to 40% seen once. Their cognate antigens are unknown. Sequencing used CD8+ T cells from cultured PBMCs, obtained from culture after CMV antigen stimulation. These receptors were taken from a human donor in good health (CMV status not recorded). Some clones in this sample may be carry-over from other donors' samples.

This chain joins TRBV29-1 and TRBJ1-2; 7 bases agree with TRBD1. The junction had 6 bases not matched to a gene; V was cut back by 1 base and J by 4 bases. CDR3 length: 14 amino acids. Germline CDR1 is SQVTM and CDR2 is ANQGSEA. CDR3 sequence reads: CSVEGTGGRYGYTF. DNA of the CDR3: TGCAGCGTTGAAGGGACAGGTGGCCGCTATGGCTACACCTTC.

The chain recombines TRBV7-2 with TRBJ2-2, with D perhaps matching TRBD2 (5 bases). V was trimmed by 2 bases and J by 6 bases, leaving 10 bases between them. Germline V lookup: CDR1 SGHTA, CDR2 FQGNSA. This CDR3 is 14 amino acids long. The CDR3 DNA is TGTGCCAGCAGCTTAACGGGTAGCGCCGGGGAGCTGTTTTTT. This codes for CASSLTGSAGELFF.

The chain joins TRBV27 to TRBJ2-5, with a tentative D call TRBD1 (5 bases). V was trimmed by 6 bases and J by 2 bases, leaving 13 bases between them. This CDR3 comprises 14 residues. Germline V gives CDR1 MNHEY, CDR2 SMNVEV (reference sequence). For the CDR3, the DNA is TGTGCCAGCAGCCCGACAGCCTCACAAGAGACCCAGTACTTC. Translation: CASSPTASQETQYF.

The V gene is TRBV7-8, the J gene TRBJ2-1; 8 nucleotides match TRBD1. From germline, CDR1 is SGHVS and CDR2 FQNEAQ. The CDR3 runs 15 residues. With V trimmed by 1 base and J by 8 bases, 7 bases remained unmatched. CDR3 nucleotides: TGTGCCAGCAGCTTAGGACAGGGGTTCAGGGATGAGCAGTTCTTC. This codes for CASSLGQGFRDEQFF. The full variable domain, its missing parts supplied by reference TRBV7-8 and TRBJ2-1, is GAGVSQSPRYKVAKRGQDVALRCDPISGHVSLFWYQQALGQGPEFLTYFQNEAQLDKSGLPSDRFFAERPEGSVSTLKIQRTQQEDSAVYLCASSLGQGFRDEQFFGPGTRLTVL.

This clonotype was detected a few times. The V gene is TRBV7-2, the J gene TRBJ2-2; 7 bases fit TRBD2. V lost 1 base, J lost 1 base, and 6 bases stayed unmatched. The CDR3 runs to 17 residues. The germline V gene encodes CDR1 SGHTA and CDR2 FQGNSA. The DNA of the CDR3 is TGTGCCAGCAGCTTAGTCCCTCTAGCGGTGAACACCGGGGAGCTGTTTTTT. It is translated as CASSLVPLAVNTGELFF.

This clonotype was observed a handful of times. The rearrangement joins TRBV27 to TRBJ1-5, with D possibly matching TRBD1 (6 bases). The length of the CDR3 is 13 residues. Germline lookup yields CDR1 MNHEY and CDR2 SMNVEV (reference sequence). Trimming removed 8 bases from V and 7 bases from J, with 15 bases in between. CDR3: CASQRGVGQPQHF. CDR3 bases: TGTGCCAGCCAAAGGGGGGTCGGCCAGCCCCAGCATTTT.

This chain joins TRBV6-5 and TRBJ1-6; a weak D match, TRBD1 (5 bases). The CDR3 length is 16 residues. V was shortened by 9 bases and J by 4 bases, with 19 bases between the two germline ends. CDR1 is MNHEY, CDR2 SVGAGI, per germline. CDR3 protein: CASRDGGAAYNSPLHF. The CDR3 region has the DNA TGTGCCAGTCGTGACGGGGGAGCGGCTTATAATTCACCCCTCCACTTT.

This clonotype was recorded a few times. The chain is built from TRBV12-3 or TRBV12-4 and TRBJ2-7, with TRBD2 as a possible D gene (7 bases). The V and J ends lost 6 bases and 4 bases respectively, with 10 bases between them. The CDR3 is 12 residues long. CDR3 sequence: CASREGGYEQYF. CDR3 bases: TGTGCCAGCAGGGAGGGGGGGTACGAGCAGTACTTC.

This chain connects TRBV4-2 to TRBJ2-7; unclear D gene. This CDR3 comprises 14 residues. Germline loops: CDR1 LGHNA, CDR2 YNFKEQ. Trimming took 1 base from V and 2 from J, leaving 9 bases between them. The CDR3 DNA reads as TGTGCCAGCAGCCAAGTCGGATCTCCCTACGAGCAGTACTTC. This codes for CASSQVGSPYEQYF.